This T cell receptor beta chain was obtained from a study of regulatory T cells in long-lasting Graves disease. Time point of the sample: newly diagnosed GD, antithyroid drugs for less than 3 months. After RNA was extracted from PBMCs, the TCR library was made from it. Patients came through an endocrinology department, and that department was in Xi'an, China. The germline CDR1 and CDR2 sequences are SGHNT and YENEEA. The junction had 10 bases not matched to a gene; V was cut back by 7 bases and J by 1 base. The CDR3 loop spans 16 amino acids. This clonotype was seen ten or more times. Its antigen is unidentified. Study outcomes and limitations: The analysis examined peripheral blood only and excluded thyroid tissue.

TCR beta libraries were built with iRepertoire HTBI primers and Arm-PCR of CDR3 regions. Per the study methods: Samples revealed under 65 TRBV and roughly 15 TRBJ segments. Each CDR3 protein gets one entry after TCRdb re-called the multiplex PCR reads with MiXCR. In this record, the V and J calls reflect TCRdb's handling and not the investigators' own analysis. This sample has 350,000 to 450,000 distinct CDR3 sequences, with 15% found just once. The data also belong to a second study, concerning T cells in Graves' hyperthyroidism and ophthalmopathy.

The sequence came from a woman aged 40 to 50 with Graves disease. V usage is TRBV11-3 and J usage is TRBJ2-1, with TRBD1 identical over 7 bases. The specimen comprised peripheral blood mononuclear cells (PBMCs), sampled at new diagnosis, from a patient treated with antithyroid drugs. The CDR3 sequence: CASTGTAGSSYNEQFF. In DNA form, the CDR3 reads TGTGCCAGCACCGGGACAGCTGGGAGTTCCTACAATGAGCAGTTCTTC. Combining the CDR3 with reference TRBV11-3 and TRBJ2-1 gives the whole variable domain EAGVVQSPRYKIIEKKQPVAFWCNPISGHNTLYWYLQNLGQGPELLIRYENEEAVDDSQLPKDRFSAERLKGVDSTLKIQPAELGDSAVYLCASTGTAGSSYNEQFFGPGTRLTVL.